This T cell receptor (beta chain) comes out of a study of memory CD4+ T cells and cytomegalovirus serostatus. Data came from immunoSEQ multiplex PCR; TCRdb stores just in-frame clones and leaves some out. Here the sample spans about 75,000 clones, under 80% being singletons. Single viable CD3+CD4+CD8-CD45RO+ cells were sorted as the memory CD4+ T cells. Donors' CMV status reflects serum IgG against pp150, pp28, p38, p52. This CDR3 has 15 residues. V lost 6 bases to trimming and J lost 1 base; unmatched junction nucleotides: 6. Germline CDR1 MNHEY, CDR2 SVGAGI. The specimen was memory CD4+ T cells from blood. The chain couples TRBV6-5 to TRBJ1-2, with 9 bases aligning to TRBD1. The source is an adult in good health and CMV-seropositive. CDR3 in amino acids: CASRLGTGYNYGYTF. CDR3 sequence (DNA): TGTGCCAGCAGACTTGGGACAGGGTATAACTATGGCTACACCTTC.